This T cell receptor (beta chain) was identified in a study of blood T cell repertoires in COVID-19. Study-wide context: Samples came from the United States, Italy and Spain, spanning acute and convalescent COVID-19.

The protocol was immunoSEQ multiplex PCR, while the TCRdb copy is restricted to in-frame clones and leaves out a portion. The data show roughly 8,100 clones, approximately 84% seen once. Looked up from germline, CDR1 is SGHTS and CDR2 is YDEGEE. Trimming took off 5 bases at V and 8 bases at J, with 13 bases between the two ends. This CDR3 contains 13 residues. The specimen was peripheral blood. The clonotype originates from a human donor with active COVID-19. The donor label of this sample is uncertain. V is TRBV5-8 and J is TRBJ1-4; D gene uncertain. DNA of the CDR3: TGTGCCAGCAGACCCCTGGGAGAGGAAAAACTGTTTTTT. Its protein is CASRPLGEEKLFF.